The 10 T cell receptor beta chains reported below all come from one sample, sequenced in a study of T cell repertoires in ileal Crohn's disease. The protocol was immunoSEQ multiplex PCR, while the TCRdb copy is restricted to in-frame clones and leaves out a portion. The table includes 2,900 or so clones, 80% to 90% detected once. As for time point: neoterminal ileum biopsy at postoperative endoscopy, about 6 months after surgery. What was sequenced was ileal tissue. The receptors here all came from an adult with Crohn's disease.

The CDR3 nucleotides read TGCGCCAGCAGCCCCGATCGGATGAGGGGCTACACCTTC. Translation: CASSPDRMRGYTF. This rearrangement joins TRBV10-1 to TRBJ1-2; D unresolved. The CDR3 extends over 13 amino acids. Deletions cut 6 bases from V and 8 bases from J, with 16 bases between. CDR1 WNHNN and CDR2 SYGVQD come from the germline V gene (reference sequence).

V usage is TRBV5-1 and J usage is TRBJ1-3; D remains unclear. Germline V lookup: CDR1 SGHRS, CDR2 YFSETQ. The CDR3 sequence is 16 residues long. The V gene lost 3 bases and the J gene lost 0 bases, with 13 bases spanning the gap. CDR3 coding DNA: TGCGCCAGCAGCTATCTGACGGCCCGCTCTGGAAACACCATATATTTT. Residues: CASSYLTARSGNTIYF.

This chain uses TRBV5-1 with TRBJ1-1; a weak D match, TRBD1 (6 bases). V gave up 5 bases and J gave up 4 bases, with 15 bases separating them. The germline gives CDR1 SGHRS, CDR2 YFSETQ. This CDR3 has 14 residues. CDR3 sequence reads: CASSSQDSSTEAFF. CDR3 bases: TGCGCCAGCAGTTCCCAGGACAGCTCCACTGAAGCTTTCTTT.

The rearrangement links TRBV19 to TRBJ1-5; 9 positions match TRBD1. Unmatched junction bases numbered 9, after V lost 5 bases and J lost 7 bases. Germline values: CDR1 LNHDA, CDR2 SQIVND (reference sequence). The CDR3 consists of 15 residues. The chain's CDR3 is CASSAEDRGSQPQHF. Written as DNA, the CDR3 is TGTGCCAGTAGTGCCGAGGACAGGGGTAGCCAGCCCCAGCATTTT. The whole variable domain, remainder taken from reference TRBV19 and TRBJ1-5, is DGGITQSPKYLFRKEGQNVTLSCEQNLNHDAMYWYRQDPGQGLRLIYYSQIVNDFQKGDIAEGYSVSREKKESFPLTVTSAQKNPTAFYLCASSAEDRGSQPQHFGDGTRLSIL.

The chain combines TRBV15 with TRBJ2-4, with D uncertain. The germline CDR1 and CDR2 sequences are LNHNV and YYDKDF (reference sequence). There are 16 residues in the CDR3. The V and J ends lost 4 bases and 2 bases respectively, with 15 bases between them. The CDR3: CATSTDLDGPKNIQYF. DNA for the CDR3: TGTGCCACCAGCACCGACCTGGACGGTCCCAAAAACATTCAGTACTTC.

The rearrangement joins TRBV6-5 to TRBJ2-5; the D call may be TRBD1 or TRBD2 (5 bases each). CDR1 is MNHEY and CDR2 is SVGAGI in the germline V gene. V was shortened by 5 bases and J by 5 bases, with 12 bases between the two germline ends. The CDR3 contains 13 residues. In DNA, the CDR3 is TGTGCCAGCAGTCGAGGGGTGAAGGAGACCCAGTACTTC. It is translated as CASSRGVKETQYF.

V usage is TRBV2 and J usage is TRBJ1-3; a possible D gene is TRBD1 (5 bases). Germline V gene sequence: CDR1 SNHLY, CDR2 FYNNEI. The CDR3 contains 13 residues. Trimming took 4 bases from V and 3 from J, leaving 7 bases between them. CDR3 in amino acids: CASSGGFGNTIYF. CDR3 DNA sequence: TGTGCCAGCAGTGGGGGGTTTGGAAACACCATATATTTT.

This chain connects TRBV7-2 to TRBJ1-2; 8 bases align to TRBD1. CDR3 size: 17 residues. The germline V gene encodes CDR1 SGHTA and CDR2 FQGNSA. With 5 bases clipped from V and 4 bases from J, the junction kept 15 bases outside the gene matches. The CDR3 spells CASSLYGQGDKGYGYTF. CDR3 sequence (DNA): TGTGCCAGCAGCCTCTACGGACAGGGCGATAAAGGCTATGGCTACACCTTC.

The V gene is TRBV6-5, the J gene TRBJ2-7; no reliable D call. The germline V gene encodes CDR1 MNHEY and CDR2 SVGAGI. The CDR3 loop spans 15 amino acids. The V end was cut by 5 bases, the J end by 2 bases, with 16 bases between. The CDR3 region is CASSPSFRTPYEQYF. The DNA for the CDR3 is TGTGCCAGCAGTCCATCTTTTAGAACTCCCTACGAGCAGTACTTC.

In this sample, this clone turned up a few times. The chain carries TRBV19 and TRBJ1-2; D perhaps matches TRBD1 (6 bases). This CDR3 region has 13 residues. The V gene's germline CDR1 is LNHDA and CDR2 SQIVND (reference sequence). The V gene lost 8 bases and the J gene lost 0 bases, with 10 bases spanning the gap. The CDR3 coding sequence is TGTGCCAGTGGGGGACATTCTAACTATGGCTACACCTTC. This sequence encodes CASGGHSNYGYTF.